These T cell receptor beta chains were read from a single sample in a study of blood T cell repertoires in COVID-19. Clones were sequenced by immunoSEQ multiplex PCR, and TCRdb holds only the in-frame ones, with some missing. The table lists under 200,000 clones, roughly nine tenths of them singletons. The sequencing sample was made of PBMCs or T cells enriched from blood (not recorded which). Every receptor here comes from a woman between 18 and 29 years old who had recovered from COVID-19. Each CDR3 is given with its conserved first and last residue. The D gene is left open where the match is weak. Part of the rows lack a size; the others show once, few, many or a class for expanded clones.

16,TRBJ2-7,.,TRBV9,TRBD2,CASSVEERGGFYEQYF,TGTGCCAGCAGCGTAGAAGAGCGGGGGGGGTTCTACGAGCAGTACTTC
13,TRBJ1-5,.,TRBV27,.,CASSPRLEQPQHF,TGTGCCAGCAGTCCTAGGCTAGAGCAGCCCCAGCATTTT
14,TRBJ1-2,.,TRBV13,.,CASSLAPGVEGYTF,TGTGCCAGCAGCTTAGCGCCAGGGGTAGAGGGCTACACCTTC
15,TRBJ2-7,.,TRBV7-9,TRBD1,CASRPGGAGSYEQYF,TGTGCCAGCAGGCCAGGGGGCGCGGGGTCCTACGAGCAGTACTTC
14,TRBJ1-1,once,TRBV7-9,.,CASSFFGGGAEAFF,TGTGCCAGCAGCTTCTTTGGCGGAGGTGCTGAAGCTTTCTTT
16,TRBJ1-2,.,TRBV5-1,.,CASSSGGEGNLYGYTF,TGCGCCAGCAGTTCAGGCGGGGAAGGCAACCTCTATGGCTACACCTTC
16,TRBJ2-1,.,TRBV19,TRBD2,CASSIVGGGPYNEQFF,TGTGCCAGTAGTATAGTGGGCGGGGGGCCCTACAATGAGCAGTTCTTC
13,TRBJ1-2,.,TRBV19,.,CASSIGTSYGYTF,TGTGCCAGTAGTATCGGGACATCTTATGGCTACACCTTC
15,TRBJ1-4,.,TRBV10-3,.,CAISESGRVGEKLFF,TGTGCCATCAGTGAGTCGGGCAGGGTAGGAGAAAAACTGTTTTTT
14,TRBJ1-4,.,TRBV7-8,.,CASSVVETDEKLFF,TGTGCCAGCAGCGTGGTTGAGACAGATGAAAAACTGTTTTTT
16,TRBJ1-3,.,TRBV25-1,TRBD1,CASSEQGARAGNTIYF,TGTGCCAGCAGTGAACAGGGGGCGAGGGCTGGAAACACCATATATTTT
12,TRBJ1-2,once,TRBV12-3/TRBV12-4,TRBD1,CASSWTGGGYTF,TGTGCCAGCAGCTGGACAGGAGGCGGCTACACCTTC
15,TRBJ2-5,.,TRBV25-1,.,CASSPGRRNQETQYF,TGTGCCAGCAGTCCCGGACGGAGGAATCAAGAGACCCAGTACTTC